This note documents a single T cell receptor (beta chain) sequence. The data derive from a study of T cell changes during pregnancy in multiple sclerosis. TCRdb keeps only in-frame clones here, not all; method: immunoSEQ multiplex PCR. Of about 32,000 clones listed, approximately 89% are singletons. Germline CDR1 is MNHNY and CDR2 is SVGAGI (reference sequence). After removal of 4 bases from V and 2 bases from J, the junction contained 7 bases not matched to a gene. The CDR3 is made up of 16 amino acids. This receptor was identified in a female donor with multiple sclerosis, enrolled in a pregnancy study. The chain couples TRBV6-6 to TRBJ1-1; 10 bases line up with TRBD1. The sequencing here drew on CD8+ T cells from peripheral blood mononuclear cells, taken in the first trimester of pregnancy. The CDR3: CASSFGTGEGNTEAFF. As DNA, the CDR3 is TGTGCCAGCAGTTTCGGGACAGGGGAGGGAAACACTGAAGCTTTCTTT.